The clone carrying this T cell receptor (beta chain) was observed a handful of times. Its antigen is unknown. This entry belongs to a study of beta chain features in type 1 diabetes. General study points: Patients' naive, central memory and regulatory TCRB repertoires appeared more alike than those of healthy donors. Because the template was cDNA, high-expressing cells might be over-represented. Shorter TCRB CDR3s, moderately but significantly so, were found in Type 1 diabetes patients in all four CD4+ subsets.

As every portion of the isolated RNA was reverse transcribed, the sequencing read expressed TCRB transcripts. The data were produced by immunoSEQ multiplex PCR, yet TCRdb's version contains in-frame clones alone and is incomplete. The sample includes nearly 350,000 clones, around 9% of them seen just once. J was trimmed by 0 bases and V by 8 bases; bases with no gene match: 5. The CDR3 runs to 14 residues. Germline assignment: CDR1 ENHRY and CDR2 SYGVKD. This clonotype was obtained from a man aged 25-45 years with type 1 diabetes. Sequenced: central memory CD4+ T cells from blood. The rearrangement joins TRBV10-3 to TRBJ2-3; TRBD1 matches at 7 bases. Here the CDR3 reads CAIRQGPSTDTQYF. In DNA, the CDR3 is TGTGCCATCCGACAGGGACCTAGCACAGATACGCAGTATTTT.